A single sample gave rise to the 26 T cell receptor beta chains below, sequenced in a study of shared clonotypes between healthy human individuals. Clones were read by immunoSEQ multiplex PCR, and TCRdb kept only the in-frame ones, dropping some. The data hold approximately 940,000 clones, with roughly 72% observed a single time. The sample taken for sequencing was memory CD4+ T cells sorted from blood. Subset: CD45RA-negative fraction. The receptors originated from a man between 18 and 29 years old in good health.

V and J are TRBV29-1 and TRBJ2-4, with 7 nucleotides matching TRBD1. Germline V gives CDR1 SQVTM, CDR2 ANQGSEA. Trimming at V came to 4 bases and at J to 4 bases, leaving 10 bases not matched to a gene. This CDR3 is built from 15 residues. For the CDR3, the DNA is TGCAGCGTTGCCCTTCTTGACAGGGCAAAAAACATTCAGTACTTC. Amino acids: CSVALLDRAKNIQYF.

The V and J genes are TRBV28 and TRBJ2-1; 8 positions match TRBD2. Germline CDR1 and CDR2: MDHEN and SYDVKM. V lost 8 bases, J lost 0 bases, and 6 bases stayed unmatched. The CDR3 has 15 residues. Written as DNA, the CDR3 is TGTGCCAGCGGGATAGCGGGGAGCTCCTACAATGAGCAGTTCTTC. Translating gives CASGIAGSSYNEQFF.

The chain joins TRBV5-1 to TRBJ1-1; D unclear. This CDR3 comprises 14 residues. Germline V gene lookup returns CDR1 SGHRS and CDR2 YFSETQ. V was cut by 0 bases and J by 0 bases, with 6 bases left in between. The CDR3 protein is CASSLGAMNTEAFF. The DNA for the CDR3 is TGCGCCAGCAGCTTGGGGGCCATGAACACTGAAGCTTTCTTT. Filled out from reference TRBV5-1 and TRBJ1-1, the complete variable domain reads KAGVTQTPRYLIKTRGQQVTLSCSPISGHRSVSWYQQTPGQGLQFLFEYFSETQRNKGNFPGRFSGRQFSNSRSEMNVSTLELGDSALYLCASSLGAMNTEAFFGQGTRLTVV.

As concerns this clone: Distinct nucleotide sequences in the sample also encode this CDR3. The CDR3 sequence is CASSYGGTDTQYF. CDR3 in DNA: TGTGCCAGCAGTTATGGGGGCACAGATACGCAGTATTTT. V and J are TRBV6-5 and TRBJ2-3; D is undetermined. This CDR3 contains 13 residues. V was trimmed by 3 bases and J by 1 base, leaving 5 bases between them. Germline CDR1 MNHEY, CDR2 SVGAGI.

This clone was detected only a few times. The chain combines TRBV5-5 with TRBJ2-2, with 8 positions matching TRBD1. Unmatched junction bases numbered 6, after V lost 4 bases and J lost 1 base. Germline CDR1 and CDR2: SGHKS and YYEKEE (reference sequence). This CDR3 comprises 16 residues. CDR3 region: CASSTGQGGNTGELFF. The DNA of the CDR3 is TGTGCCAGCAGCACCGGACAGGGCGGGAACACCGGGGAGCTGTTTTTT.

The CDR3: CASSEGVTGVSGNTIYF. Written as DNA, the CDR3 is TGTGCCAGCAGTGAAGGTGTCACGGGAGTTTCTGGAAACACCATATATTTT. The V and J genes are TRBV6-1 and TRBJ1-3, with unresolved D. The germline V and J ends were trimmed by 1 base and 1 base, with 14 bases remaining between them. The V gene's germline CDR1 is MNHNS and CDR2 SASEGT. The length of the CDR3 is 17 residues.

CDR3 in DNA: TGTGCCAGCAGCTTAGGCTGGACGGATCACTCTGGAAACACCATATATTTT. This translates into CASSLGWTDHSGNTIYF. The chain uses TRBV7-9 and TRBJ1-3; D not resolved. V was cut by 1 base and J by 0 bases, with 13 bases left in between. Germline-derived CDR1 and CDR2 are SEHNR and FQNEAQ (reference sequence). The CDR3 is made up of 17 amino acids.

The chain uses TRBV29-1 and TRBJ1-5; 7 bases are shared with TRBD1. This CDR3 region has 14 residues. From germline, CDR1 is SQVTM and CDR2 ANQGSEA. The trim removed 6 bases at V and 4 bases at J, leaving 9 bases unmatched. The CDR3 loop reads CSVAGTEGNQPQHF. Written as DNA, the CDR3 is TGCAGCGTCGCCGGGACAGAGGGAAATCAGCCCCAGCATTTT.

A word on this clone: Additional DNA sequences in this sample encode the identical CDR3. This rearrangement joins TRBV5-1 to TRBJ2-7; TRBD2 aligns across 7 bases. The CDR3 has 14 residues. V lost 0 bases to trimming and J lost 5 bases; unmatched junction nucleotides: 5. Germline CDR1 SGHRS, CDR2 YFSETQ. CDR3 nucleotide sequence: TGCGCCAGCAGCTTGGCCGGGCGGGAGAACGAGCAGTACTTC. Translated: CASSLAGRENEQYF.

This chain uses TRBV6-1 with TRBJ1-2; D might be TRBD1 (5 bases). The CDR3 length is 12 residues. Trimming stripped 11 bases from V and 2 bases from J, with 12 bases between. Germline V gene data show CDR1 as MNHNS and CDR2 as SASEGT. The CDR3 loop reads CAGGSRNYGYTF. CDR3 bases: TGTGCCGGGGGGAGCCGGAACTATGGCTACACCTTC.

CDR3 amino acids: CASSESGATDTQYF. CDR3 nucleotides: TGCGCCAGCAGTGAGTCGGGAGCCACAGATACGCAGTATTTT. V is TRBV10-1 and J is TRBJ2-3; perhaps TRBD2 as D (5 bases). The V end lost 0 bases, the J end lost 2 bases, and 6 bases lay between the germline ends. Per the germline V gene, CDR1 is WNHNN and CDR2 is SYGVQD (reference sequence). The CDR3 runs 14 residues.

CDR3 sequence (DNA): TGTGCCAGCAGTGCTTTCAATAGCAATCAGCCCCAGCATTTT. Protein product: CASSAFNSNQPQHF. The chain is built from TRBV2 and TRBJ1-5; no definite D call. V was shortened by 4 bases and J by 0 bases, with 7 bases between the two germline ends. Germline loops: CDR1 SNHLY, CDR2 FYNNEI. This CDR3 spans 14 amino acids.

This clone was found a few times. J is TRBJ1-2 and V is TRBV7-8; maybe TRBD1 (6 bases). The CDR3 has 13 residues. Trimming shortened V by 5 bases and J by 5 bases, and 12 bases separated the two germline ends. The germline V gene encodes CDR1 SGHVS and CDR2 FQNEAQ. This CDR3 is CASSLDSRYGYTF. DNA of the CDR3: TGTGCCAGCAGCCTGGACAGCAGATATGGCTACACCTTC.

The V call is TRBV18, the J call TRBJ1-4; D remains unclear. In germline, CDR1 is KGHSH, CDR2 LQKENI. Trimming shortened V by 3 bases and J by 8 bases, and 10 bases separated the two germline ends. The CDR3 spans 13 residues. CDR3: CASSPSDWEKLFF. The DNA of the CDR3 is TGTGCCAGCTCACCCTCGGATTGGGAAAAACTGTTTTTT.

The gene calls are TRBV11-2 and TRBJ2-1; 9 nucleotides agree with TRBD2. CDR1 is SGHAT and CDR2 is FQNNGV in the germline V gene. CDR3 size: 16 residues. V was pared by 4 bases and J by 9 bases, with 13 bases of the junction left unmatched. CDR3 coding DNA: TGTGCCAGCAGCTCTCCGGCCTGGGGACTAGCTACTGAGCAGTTCTTC. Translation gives CASSSPAWGLATEQFF. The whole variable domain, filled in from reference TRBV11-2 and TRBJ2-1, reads EAGVAQSPRYKIIEKRQSVAFWCNPISGHATLYWYQQILGQGPKLLIQFQNNGVVDDSQLPKDRFSAERLKGVDSTLKIQPAKLEDSAVYLCASSSPAWGLATEQFFGPGTRLTVL.

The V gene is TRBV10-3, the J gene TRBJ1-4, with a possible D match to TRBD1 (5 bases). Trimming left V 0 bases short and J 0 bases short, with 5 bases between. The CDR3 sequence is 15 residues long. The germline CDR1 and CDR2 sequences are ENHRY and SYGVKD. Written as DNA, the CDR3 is TGTGCCATCAGTGAGTCGACAGCAACTAATGAAAAACTGTTTTTT. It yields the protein CAISESTATNEKLFF.

The CDR3 DNA reads TGTGCCAGCAGACCGAGCGGGGGGGCCTACGAGCAGTACTTC. It encodes CASRPSGGAYEQYF. The V gene is TRBV6-5, the J gene TRBJ2-7, with 10 bases that match TRBD2. The CDR3 covers 14 residues. Germline V gives CDR1 MNHEY, CDR2 SVGAGI. J was trimmed by 2 bases and V by 6 bases; bases with no gene match: 4.

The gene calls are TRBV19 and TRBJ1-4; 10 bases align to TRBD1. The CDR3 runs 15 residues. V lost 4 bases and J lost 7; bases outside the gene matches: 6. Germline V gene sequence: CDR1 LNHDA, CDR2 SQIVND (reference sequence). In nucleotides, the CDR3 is TGTGCCAGTAGTAATCCGGGACAGGGGACTGAAAAACTGTTTTTT. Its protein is CASSNPGQGTEKLFF.

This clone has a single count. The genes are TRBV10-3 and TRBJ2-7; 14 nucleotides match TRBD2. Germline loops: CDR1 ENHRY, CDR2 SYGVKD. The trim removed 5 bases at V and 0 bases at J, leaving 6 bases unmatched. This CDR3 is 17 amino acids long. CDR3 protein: CAISTGLAGVSSYEQYF. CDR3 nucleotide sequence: TGTGCCATCAGTACGGGACTAGCGGGGGTGAGCTCCTACGAGCAGTACTTC.

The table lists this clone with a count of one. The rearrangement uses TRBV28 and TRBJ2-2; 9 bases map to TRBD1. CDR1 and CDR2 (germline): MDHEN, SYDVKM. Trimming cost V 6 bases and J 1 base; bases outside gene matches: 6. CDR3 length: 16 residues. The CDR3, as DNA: TGTGCCAGCAGAAAACGGACAGGGGAGAACACCGGGGAGCTGTTTTTT. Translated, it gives CASRKRTGENTGELFF.

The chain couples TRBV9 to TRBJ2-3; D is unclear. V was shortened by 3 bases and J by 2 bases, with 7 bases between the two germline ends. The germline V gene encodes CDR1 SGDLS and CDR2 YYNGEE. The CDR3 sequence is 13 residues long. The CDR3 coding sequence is TGTGCCAGCAGCGCGGACCCCACAGATACGCAGTATTTT. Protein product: CASSADPTDTQYF.

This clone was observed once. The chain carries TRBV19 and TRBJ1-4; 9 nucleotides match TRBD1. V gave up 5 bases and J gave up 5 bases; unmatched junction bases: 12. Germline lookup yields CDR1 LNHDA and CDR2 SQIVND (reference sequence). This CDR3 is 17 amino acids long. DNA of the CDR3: TGTGCCAGTAGTGGGGGACAGGGTTCCCTCCGGAATGAAAAACTGTTTTTT. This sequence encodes CASSGGQGSLRNEKLFF. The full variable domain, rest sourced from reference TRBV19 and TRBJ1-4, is DGGITQSPKYLFRKEGQNVTLSCEQNLNHDAMYWYRQDPGQGLRLIYYSQIVNDFQKGDIAEGYSVSREKKESFPLTVTSAQKNPTAFYLCASSGGQGSLRNEKLFFGSGTQLSVL.

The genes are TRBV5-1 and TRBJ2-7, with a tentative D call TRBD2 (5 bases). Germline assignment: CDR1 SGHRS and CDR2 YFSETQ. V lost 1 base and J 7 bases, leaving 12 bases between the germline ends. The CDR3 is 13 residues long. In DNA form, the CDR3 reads TGCGCCAGCAGCTTGCTCCTAGCTGGGGAGCAGTACTTC. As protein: CASSLLLAGEQYF.

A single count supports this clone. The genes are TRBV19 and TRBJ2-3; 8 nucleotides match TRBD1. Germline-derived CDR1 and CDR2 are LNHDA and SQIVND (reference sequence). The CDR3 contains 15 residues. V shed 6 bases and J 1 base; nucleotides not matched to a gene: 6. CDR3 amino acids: CASRQGQGRTDTQYF. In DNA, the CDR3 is TGTGCCAGTAGACAAGGACAGGGACGCACAGATACGCAGTATTTT.

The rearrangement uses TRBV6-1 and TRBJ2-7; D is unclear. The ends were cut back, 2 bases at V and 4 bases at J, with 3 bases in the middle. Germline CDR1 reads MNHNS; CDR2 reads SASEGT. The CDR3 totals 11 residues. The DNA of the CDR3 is TGTGCCAGCAGTGAAATGTACGAGCAGTACTTC. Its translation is CASSEMYEQYF.

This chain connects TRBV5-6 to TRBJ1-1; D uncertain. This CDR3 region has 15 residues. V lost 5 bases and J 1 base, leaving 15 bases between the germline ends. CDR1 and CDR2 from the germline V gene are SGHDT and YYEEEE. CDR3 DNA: TGTGCCAGCAGTTTAGCCGGGTTTTCGAACACTGAAGCTTTCTTT. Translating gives CASSLAGFSNTEAFF.